This T cell receptor (beta chain) was observed in a study of neurological immune-mediated disorders. This clonotype was recorded many times. This CDR3 spans 15 amino acids. The authors produced cDNA by 5'RACE using 10-nucleotide random UMIs. Sequencing runs each yielded over 170 million TCR-beta sequences from 15-18 subjects. Using its own MiXCR run on the 5' RACE reads, TCRdb lists one record per CDR3 protein. The sample lists roughly 50,000 distinct CDR3 sequences, approximately 12% occurring once. The sample comprised PBMCs. J is TRBJ2-5 and V is TRBV21-1; the table's D gene call, TRBD2, was not cross checked with the DNA. TRBV21-1 is marked as a pseudogene. The sequence derives from a woman aged 55-69 years with HTLV-1-associated myelopathy (HAM/TSP). The DNA of the CDR3 is TGTGCCGAAGTAGGGGGGGGGCCCTACCAAGAGACCCAGTACTTC. Protein product: CAEVGGGPYQETQYF.